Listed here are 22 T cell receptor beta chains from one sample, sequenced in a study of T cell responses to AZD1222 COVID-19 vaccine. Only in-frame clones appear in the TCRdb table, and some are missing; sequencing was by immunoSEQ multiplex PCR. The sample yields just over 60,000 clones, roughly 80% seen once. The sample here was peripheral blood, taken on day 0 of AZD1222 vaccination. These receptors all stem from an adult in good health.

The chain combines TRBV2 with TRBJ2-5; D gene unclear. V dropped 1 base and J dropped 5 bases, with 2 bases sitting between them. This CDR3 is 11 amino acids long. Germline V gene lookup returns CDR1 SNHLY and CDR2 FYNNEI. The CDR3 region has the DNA TGTGCCAGCAGTGAAGGGGAGACCCAGTACTTC. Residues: CASSEGETQYF.

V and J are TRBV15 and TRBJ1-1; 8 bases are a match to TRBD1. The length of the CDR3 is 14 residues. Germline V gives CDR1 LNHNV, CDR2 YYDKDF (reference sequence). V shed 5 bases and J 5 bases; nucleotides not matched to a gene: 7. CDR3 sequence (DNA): TGTGCCACCAGCGCCGGACAGGGATGGACTGAAGCTTTCTTT. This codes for CATSAGQGWTEAFF. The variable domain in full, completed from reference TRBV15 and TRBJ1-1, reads DAMVIQNPRYQVTQFGKPVTLSCSQTLNHNVMYWYQQKSSQAPKLLFHYYDKDFNNEADTPDNFQSRRPNTSFCFLDIRSPGLGDTAMYLCATSAGQGWTEAFFGQGTRLTVV.

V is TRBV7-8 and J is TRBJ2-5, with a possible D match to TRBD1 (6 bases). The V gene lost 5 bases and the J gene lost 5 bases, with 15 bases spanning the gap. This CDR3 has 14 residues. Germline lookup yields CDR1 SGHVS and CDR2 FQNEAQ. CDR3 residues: CASSPDGQRETQYF. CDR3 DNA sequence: TGTGCCAGCAGCCCGGACGGACAGAGGGAGACCCAGTACTTC.

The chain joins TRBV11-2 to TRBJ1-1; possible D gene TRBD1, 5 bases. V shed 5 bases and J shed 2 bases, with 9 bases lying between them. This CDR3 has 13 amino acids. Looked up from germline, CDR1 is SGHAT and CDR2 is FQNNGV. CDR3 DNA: TGTGCCAGCAGCCCTGGACAAAACACTGAAGCTTTCTTT. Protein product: CASSPGQNTEAFF.

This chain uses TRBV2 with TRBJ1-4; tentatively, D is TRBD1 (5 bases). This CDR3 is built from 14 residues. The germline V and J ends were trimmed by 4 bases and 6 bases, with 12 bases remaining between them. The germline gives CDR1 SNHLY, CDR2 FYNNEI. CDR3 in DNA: TGTGCCAGCAGTGTCGGACTAGGGGATGAAAAACTGTTTTTT. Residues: CASSVGLGDEKLFF.

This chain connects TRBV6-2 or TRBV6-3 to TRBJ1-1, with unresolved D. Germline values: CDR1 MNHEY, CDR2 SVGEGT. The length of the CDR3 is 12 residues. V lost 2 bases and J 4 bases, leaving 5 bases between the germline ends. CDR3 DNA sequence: TGTGCCAGCAGTTACGGAGGCACTGAAGCTTTCTTT. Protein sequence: CASSYGGTEAFF.

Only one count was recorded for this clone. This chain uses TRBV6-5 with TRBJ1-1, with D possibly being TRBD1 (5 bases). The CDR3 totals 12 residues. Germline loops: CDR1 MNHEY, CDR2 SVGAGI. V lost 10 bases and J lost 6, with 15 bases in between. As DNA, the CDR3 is TGTGCCACCCGGGGGGACGGGGCTGAAGCTTTCTTT. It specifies CATRGDGAEAFF.

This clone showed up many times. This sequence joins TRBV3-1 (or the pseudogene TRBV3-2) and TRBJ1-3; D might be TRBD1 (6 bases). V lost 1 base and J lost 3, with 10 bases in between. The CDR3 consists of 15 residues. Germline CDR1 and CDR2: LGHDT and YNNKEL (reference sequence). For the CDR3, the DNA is TGTGCCAGCAGCCAAGGAGGGGGAGATGGAAACACCATATATTTT. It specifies CASSQGGGDGNTIYF.

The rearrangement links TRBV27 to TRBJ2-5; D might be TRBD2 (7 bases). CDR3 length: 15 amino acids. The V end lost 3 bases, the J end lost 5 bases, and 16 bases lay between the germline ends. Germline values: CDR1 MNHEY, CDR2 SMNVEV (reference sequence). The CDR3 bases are TGTGCCAGCAGTTTTCGACGCGGGGGCGAGGAGACCCAGTACTTC. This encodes CASSFRRGGEETQYF.

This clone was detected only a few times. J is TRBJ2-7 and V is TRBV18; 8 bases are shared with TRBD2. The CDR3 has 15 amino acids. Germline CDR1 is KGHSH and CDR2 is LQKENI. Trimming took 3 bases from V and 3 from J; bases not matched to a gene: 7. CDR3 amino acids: CASSPVAGLFYEQYF. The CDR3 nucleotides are TGTGCCAGCTCACCGGTAGCGGGGCTGTTCTACGAGCAGTACTTC.

In DNA form, the CDR3 reads TGTGCCAGCGGACAGACACCCCCTTCACCCCTCCACTTT. Translating gives CASGQTPPSPLHF. V gene TRBV7-9 combines with J gene TRBJ1-6; D is perhaps TRBD1 (6 bases). The V and J ends lost 8 bases and 9 bases respectively, with 14 bases between them. Germline CDR1 reads SEHNR; CDR2 reads FQNEAQ (reference sequence). The CDR3 extends over 13 amino acids. The whole variable domain, remainder taken from reference TRBV7-9 and TRBJ1-6, is DTGVSQNPRHKITKRGQNVTFRCDPISEHNRLYWYRQTLGQGPEFLTYFQNEAQLEKSRLLSDRFSAERPKGSFSTLEIQRTEQGDSAMYLCASGQTPPSPLHFGNGTRLTVT.

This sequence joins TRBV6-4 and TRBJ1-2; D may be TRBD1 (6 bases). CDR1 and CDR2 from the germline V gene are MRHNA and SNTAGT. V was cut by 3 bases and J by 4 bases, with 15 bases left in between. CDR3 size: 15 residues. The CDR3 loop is CASSETGIPFYGYTF. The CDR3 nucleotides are TGTGCCAGCAGTGAAACAGGGATCCCCTTCTATGGCTACACCTTC.

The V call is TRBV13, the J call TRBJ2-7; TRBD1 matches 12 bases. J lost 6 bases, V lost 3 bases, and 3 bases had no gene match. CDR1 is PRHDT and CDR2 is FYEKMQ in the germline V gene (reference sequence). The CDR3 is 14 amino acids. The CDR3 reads CASSLGQGAVEQYF. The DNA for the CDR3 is TGTGCCAGCAGCTTGGGACAGGGGGCGGTCGAGCAGTACTTC.

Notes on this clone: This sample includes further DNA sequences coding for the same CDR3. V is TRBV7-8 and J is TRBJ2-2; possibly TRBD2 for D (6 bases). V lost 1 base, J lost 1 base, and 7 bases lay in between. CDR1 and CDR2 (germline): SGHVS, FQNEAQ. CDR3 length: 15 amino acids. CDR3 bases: TGTGCCAGCAGCTTAGTGGGGGGGAACACCGGGGAGCTGTTTTTT. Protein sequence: CASSLVGGNTGELFF.

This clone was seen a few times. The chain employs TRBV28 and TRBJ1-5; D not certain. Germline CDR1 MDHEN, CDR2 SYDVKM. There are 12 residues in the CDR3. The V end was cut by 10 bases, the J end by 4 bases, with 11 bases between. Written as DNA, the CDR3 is TGTGCCACCCTGACGGTAAATCAGCCCCAGCATTTT. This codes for CATLTVNQPQHF.

The CDR3 reads CAIAPDPNTEAFF. CDR3 DNA: TGTGCCATCGCGCCGGACCCGAACACTGAAGCTTTCTTT. V and J are TRBV15 and TRBJ1-1; D not certain. Trimming stripped 10 bases from V and 1 base from J, with 13 bases between. This CDR3 region has 13 residues. The germline CDR1 and CDR2 sequences are LNHNV and YYDKDF (reference sequence).

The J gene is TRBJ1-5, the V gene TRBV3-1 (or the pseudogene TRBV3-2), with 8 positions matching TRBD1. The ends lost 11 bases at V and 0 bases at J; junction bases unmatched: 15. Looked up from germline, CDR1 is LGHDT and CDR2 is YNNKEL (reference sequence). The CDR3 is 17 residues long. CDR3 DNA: TGTGCCGTATCCGACAGGGGTGGGGTTTTTAGCAATCAGCCCCAGCATTTT. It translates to CAVSDRGGVFSNQPQHF.

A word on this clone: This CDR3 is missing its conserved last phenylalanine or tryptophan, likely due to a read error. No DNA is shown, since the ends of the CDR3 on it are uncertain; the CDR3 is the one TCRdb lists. The CDR3 sequence: CAWSSLGPL. The rearrangement joins TRBV30 to TRBJ1-2. Germline assignment: CDR1 GTSNPN and CDR2 SVGIG (reference sequence). 9 amino acids form the CDR3, both terminal residues included.

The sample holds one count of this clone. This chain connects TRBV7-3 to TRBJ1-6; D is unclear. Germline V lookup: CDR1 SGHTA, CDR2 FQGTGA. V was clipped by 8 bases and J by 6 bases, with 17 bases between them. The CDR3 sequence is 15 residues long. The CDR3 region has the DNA TGTGCCAGCGGTAGGCCTAGTCGGGGTAATTCACCCCTCCACTTT. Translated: CASGRPSRGNSPLHF.

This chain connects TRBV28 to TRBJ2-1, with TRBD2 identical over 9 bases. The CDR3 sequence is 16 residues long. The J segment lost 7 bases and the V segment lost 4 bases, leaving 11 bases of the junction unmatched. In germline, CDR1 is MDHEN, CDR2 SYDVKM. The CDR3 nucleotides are TGTGCCAGCAGTTCCCCCACGTCCCTAGCGGGGAATGAGCAGTTCTTC. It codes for CASSSPTSLAGNEQFF.

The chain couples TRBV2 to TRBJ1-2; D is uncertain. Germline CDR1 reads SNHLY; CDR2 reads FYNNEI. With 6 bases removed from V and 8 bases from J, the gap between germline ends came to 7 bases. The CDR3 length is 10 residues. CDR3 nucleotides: TGTGCCAGCAGGTCTAAAGGCTACACCTTC. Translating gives CASRSKGYTF.

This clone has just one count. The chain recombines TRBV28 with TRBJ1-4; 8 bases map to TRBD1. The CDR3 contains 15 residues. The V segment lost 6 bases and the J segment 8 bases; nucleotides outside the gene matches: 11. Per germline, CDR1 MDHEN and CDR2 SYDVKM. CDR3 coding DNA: TGTGCCAGCAGGACTGGACAGGGAGGGTGGGAAAAACTGTTTTTT. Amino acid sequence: CASRTGQGGWEKLFF.